This T cell receptor (beta chain) stems from a study of T cells after yellow fever vaccination. The wider study: Some fractions had low cell numbers, and these were prepared with SMART-Seq v4 Ultra Low Input.

A note on this clonotype: Its antigen remains unidentified.

A process of 5'RACE template switching, which added a universal primer site and UMIs, was used to make TCR cDNA. TCRdb itself ran the 5' RACE reads through MiXCR, one entry per CDR3 protein. The sample includes some 120,000 distinct CDR3 sequences, nearly 15% seen only once; the top ten take roughly 43%. V lost 0 bases and J 2 bases, leaving 15 bases between the germline ends. Germline lookup yields CDR1 DFQATT and CDR2 SNEGSKA (reference sequence). The CDR3 loop spans 16 amino acids. Study-wide findings and caveats: The secondary response showed a weaker magnitude and a faster peak, day 5 versus 15. Primary-vaccination clones mostly resurfaced post-booster (under 98% CD4, approximately 87% CD8).

The chain uses TRBV20-1 and TRBJ2-3; TRBD1 is a possible D gene (6 bases). The starting material was CD8+ T cells sorted from PBMCs, obtained 5 days after the yellow fever booster vaccination. The source of this sequence is a man younger than 35 who received the YFV17D yellow fever vaccine. Here the CDR3 DNA reads TGCAGTGCTAGAGATAGGTTCCAGGGGTACACAGATACGCAGTATTTT. This translates into CSARDRFQGYTDTQYF.